Listed here are 13 T cell receptor beta chains from one sample, sequenced in a study of shared clonotypes between healthy human individuals. TCRdb's table, derived via immunoSEQ multiplex PCR, lists solely in-frame clones and lacks some. This table has around 2,000,000 clones, approximately 95% appearing once. Naive CD8 cells lacked CD45RO, underwent positive selection for CCR7 and left out terminally differentiated effector memory CD45RA+ cells. Sequencing was carried out using naive CD8+ T cells sorted from blood. Receptors were obtained from a man younger than 35 in good health.

This rearrangement joins TRBV7-6 to TRBJ1-4; 10 positions match TRBD1. Germline lookup yields CDR1 SGHVS and CDR2 FNYEAQ. V gave up 5 bases and J gave up 7 bases; unmatched junction bases: 4. The CDR3 length is 14 residues. The CDR3 nucleotides are TGTGCCAGCAGCCGGGACAGGGGACTTGAAAAACTGTTTTTT. Its protein is CASSRDRGLEKLFF.

The gene calls are TRBV27 and TRBJ2-5; 8 bases agree with TRBD2. With 3 bases clipped from V and 5 bases from J, the junction kept 8 bases outside the gene matches. CDR3 length: 15 residues. CDR1 MNHEY and CDR2 SMNVEV come from the germline V gene (reference sequence). The CDR3 region is CASSLNSGVGETQYF. CDR3 coding DNA: TGTGCCAGCAGTTTGAATAGCGGGGTGGGGGAGACCCAGTACTTC.

With respect to this clone: In the same sample, other DNA sequences code for this CDR3. The chain has TRBV10-1 and TRBJ2-1; TRBD2 matches at 9 bases. V dropped 2 bases and J dropped 4; count of bases not matched to a gene: 0. This CDR3 is built from 14 residues. Per germline, CDR1 WNHNN and CDR2 SYGVQD (reference sequence). The CDR3 sequence is CASSETSGYNEQFF. The CDR3 DNA reads as TGCGCCAGCAGTGAGACTAGCGGGTACAATGAGCAGTTCTTC.

This chain uses TRBV30 with TRBJ2-1; weak D call: TRBD2 (5 bases). CDR3 length: 15 amino acids. Germline V gene sequence: CDR1 GTSNPN, CDR2 SVGIG (reference sequence). Between the trimmed V and J ends, which lost 5 bases and 4 bases, there was a span of 18 bases. CDR3 sequence: CAWCDGEIGYNEQFF. In DNA form, the CDR3 reads TGTGCCTGGTGTGATGGGGAGATTGGGTACAATGAGCAGTTCTTC.

The gene calls are TRBV10-3 and TRBJ1-6, with 7 bases matching TRBD1. Germline V CDR1 and CDR2: ENHRY, SYGVKD. The CDR3 has 16 amino acids. J lost 0 bases, V lost 3 bases, and 2 bases had no gene match. CDR3 residues: CAISDRTGSYNSPLHF. CDR3 sequence (DNA): TGTGCCATCAGTGACAGGACAGGCTCCTATAATTCACCCCTCCACTTT.

This clone was found once. CDR3 nucleotides: TGTGCCAGCAGCTTTCAGGGGGGCACTGAAGCTTTCTTT. Translated, it gives CASSFQGGTEAFF. V gene TRBV7-9 combines with J gene TRBJ1-1; 7 nucleotides match TRBD1. CDR3 length equals 13 residues. With 3 bases clipped from V and 4 bases from J, the junction kept 2 bases outside the gene matches. Germline-derived CDR1 and CDR2 are SEHNR and FQNEAQ (reference sequence).

The rearrangement links TRBV15 to TRBJ2-7, with a tentative D call TRBD2 (5 bases). The germline CDR1 and CDR2 sequences are LNHNV and YYDKDF (reference sequence). Trimming cost V 9 bases and J 3 bases, with 12 bases left between them. This CDR3 contains 12 residues. The CDR3 sequence is CATARAGYEQYF. Here the CDR3 DNA reads TGTGCCACGGCGCGGGCAGGCTACGAGCAGTACTTC.

This chain links TRBV6-6 with TRBJ2-1, with 11 bases fitting TRBD2. This CDR3 is built from 15 residues. J gave up 8 bases and V 5 bases, and 8 bases lay outside the gene matches. From germline, CDR1 is MNHNY and CDR2 SVGAGI (reference sequence). In nucleotides, the CDR3 is TGTGCCAGCAGTCCTAGCGGGGGGCCTGGGTATGAGCAGTTCTTC. Amino acids: CASSPSGGPGYEQFF.

The V and J genes are TRBV25-1 and TRBJ2-7; D possibly corresponds to TRBD1 (6 bases). The CDR3 totals 14 residues. The germline gives CDR1 MGHDK, CDR2 SYGVNS. Trimming left V 7 bases short and J 3 bases short, with 16 bases between. For the CDR3, the DNA is TGTGCCAGCATACAGGGTAGATTGTACTACGAGCAGTACTTC. Amino acid sequence: CASIQGRLYYEQYF.

The genes are TRBV7-9 and TRBJ2-7; TRBD2 matches 9 bases. The V gene end was trimmed by 2 bases and the J gene end by 4 bases; junction bases not matched to a gene: 12. The CDR3 has 17 residues. Germline values: CDR1 SEHNR, CDR2 FQNEAQ (reference sequence). The CDR3 loop reads CASSLISGSGSFYEQYF. The CDR3 DNA sequence: TGTGCCAGCAGCTTAATCTCAGGTAGCGGGAGTTTTTACGAGCAGTACTTC.

As to this clone: The sample carries other DNA sequences with the same CDR3. This chain joins TRBV7-9 and TRBJ2-5; no reliable D call. CDR3 length: 13 residues. The germline gives CDR1 SEHNR, CDR2 FQNEAQ (reference sequence). Trimming cost V 1 base and J 5 bases, with 8 bases left between them. The CDR3: CASSLVVEETQYF. The CDR3 DNA follows: TGTGCCAGCAGCTTAGTGGTTGAGGAGACCCAGTACTTC.

The chain links TRBV5-4 to TRBJ1-2, with D uncertain. V lost 1 base and J lost 2, with 9 bases in between. Per germline, CDR1 SGHNT and CDR2 YYREEE (reference sequence). This CDR3 is 14 amino acids long. The DNA for the CDR3 is TGTGCCAGCAGCTTGTTTTCGGAGAACTATGGCTACACCTTC. Residues: CASSLFSENYGYTF.

This chain joins TRBV7-9 and TRBJ1-4; D unclear. V lost 2 bases and J lost 4, with 8 bases in between. Germline CDR1 and CDR2: SEHNR and FQNEAQ (reference sequence). The CDR3 spans 14 residues. The CDR3 DNA is TGTGCCAGCAGCTTAACGGGGTTTAATGAAAAACTGTTTTTT. Residues: CASSLTGFNEKLFF.